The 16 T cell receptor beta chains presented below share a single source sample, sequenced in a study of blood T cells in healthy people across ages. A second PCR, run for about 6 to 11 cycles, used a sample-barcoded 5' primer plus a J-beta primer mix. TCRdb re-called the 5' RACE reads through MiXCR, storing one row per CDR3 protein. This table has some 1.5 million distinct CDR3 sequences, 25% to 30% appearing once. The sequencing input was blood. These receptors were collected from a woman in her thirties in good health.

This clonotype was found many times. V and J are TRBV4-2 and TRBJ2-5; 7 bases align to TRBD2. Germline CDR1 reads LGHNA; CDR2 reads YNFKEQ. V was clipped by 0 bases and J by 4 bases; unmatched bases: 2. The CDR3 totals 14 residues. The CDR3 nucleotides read TGTGCCAGCAGCCAAGATCCTAGCGGAGAGACCCAGTACTTC. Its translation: CASSQDPSGETQYF.

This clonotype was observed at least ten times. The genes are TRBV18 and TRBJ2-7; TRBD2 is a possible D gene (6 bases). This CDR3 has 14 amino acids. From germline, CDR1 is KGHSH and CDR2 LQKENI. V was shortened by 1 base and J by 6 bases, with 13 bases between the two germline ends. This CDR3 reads CASSPQGGKVEQYF. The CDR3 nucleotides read TGTGCCAGCTCACCACAGGGAGGTAAGGTCGAGCAGTACTTC.

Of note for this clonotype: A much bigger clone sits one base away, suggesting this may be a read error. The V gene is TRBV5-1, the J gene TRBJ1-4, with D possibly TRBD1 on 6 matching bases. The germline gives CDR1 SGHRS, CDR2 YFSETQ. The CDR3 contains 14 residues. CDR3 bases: TGCGCCAGCAGCTTGAAGGCAGGGGACGAAAAACGGTTTTTT. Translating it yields CASSLKAGDEKRFF.

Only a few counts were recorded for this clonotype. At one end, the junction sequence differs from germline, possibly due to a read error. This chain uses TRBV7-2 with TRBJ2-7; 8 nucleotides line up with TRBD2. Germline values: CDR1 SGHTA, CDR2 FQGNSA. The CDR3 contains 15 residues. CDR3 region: CAGSLPTGGHHEQYF. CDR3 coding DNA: TGTGCCGGCAGCTTACCGACGGGGGGGCACCACGAGCAGTACTTC.

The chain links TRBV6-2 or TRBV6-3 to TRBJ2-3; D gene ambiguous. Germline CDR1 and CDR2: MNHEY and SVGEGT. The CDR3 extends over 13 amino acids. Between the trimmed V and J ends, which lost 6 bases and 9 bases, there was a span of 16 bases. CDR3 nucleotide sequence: TGTGCCAGCAGCTCTGACTGGTTAGGCACGCAGTATTTT. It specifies CASSSDWLGTQYF.

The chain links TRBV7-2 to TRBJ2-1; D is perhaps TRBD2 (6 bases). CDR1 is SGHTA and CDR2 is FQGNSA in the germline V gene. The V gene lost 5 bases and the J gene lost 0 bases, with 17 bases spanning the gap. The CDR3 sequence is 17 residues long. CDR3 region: CASSLNPAGSSYNEQFF. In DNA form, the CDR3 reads TGTGCCAGCAGCCTAAATCCCGCGGGAAGCTCCTACAATGAGCAGTTCTTC.

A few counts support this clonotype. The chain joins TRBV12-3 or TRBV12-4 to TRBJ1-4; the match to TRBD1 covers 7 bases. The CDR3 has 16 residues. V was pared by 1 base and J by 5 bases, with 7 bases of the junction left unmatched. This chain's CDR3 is CASSLVGRGRNEKLFF. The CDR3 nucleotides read TGTGCCAGCAGTTTAGTGGGCAGGGGGAGAAATGAAAAACTGTTTTTT.

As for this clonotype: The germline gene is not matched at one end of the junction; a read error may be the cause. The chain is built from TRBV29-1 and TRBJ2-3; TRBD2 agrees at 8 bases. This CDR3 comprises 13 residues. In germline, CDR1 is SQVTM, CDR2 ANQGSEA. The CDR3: CSVTGGATDMQYF. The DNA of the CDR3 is TGCAGCGTTACCGGGGGGGCCACAGATATGCAGTATTTT.

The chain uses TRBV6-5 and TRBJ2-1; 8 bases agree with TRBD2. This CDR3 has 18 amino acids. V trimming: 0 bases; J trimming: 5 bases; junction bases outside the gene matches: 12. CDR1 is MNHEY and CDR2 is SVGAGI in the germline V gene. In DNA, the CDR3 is TGTGCCAGCAGTTACTCAGCCGGGGGGGGGAAAGGCGACAATGAGCAGTTCTTC. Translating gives CASSYSAGGGKGDNEQFF.

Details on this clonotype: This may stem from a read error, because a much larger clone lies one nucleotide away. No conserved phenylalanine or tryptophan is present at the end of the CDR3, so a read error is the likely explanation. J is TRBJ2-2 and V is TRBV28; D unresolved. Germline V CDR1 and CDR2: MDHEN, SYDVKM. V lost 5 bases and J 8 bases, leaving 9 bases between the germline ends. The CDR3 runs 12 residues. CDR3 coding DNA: TGTGCCAGCAGTCTAGGGTCTGGGGAGCTGTTTTGT. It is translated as CASSLGSGELFC.

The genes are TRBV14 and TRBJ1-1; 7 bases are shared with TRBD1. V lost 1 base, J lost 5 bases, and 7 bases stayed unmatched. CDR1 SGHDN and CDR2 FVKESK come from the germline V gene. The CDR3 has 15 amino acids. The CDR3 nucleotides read TGTGCCAGCAGCCAAGCCCTCGGGACAGAGACTGAAGCTTTCTTT. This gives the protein CASSQALGTETEAFF.

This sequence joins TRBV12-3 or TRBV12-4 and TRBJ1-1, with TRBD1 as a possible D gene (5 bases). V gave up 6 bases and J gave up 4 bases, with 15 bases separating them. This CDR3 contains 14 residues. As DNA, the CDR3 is TGTGCCAGCAGCTACCGACGGGGGGGCACTGAAGCTTTCTTT. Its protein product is CASSYRRGGTEAFF.

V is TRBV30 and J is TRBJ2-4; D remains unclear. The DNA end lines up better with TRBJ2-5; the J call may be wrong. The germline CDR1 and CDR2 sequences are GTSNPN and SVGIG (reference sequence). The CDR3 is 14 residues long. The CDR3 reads CAWSVNRGQETQYF. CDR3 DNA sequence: TGTGCCTGGAGTGTTAACAGAGGTCAAGAGACCCAGTACTTC.

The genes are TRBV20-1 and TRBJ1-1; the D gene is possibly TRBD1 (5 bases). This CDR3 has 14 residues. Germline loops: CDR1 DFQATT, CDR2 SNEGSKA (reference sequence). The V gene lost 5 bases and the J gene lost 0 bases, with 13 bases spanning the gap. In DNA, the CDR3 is TGCAGTGCTTTGCCAGGGTACATGAACACTGAAGCTTTCTTT. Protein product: CSALPGYMNTEAFF.

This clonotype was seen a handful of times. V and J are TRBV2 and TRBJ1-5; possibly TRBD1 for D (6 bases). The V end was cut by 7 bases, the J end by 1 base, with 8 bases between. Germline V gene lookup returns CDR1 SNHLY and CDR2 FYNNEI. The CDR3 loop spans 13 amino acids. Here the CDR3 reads CASTGESNQPQHF. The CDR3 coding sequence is TGTGCCAGCACAGGGGAGAGCAATCAGCCCCAGCATTTT.

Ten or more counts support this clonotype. CDR3 in amino acids: CASGRLAGDYEQYF. The DNA for the CDR3 is TGTGCCAGCGGACGACTAGCGGGGGACTACGAGCAGTACTTC. The chain uses TRBV2 and TRBJ2-7; 12 bases match TRBD2. The germline V gene has CDR1 SNHLY and CDR2 FYNNEI. The V segment lost 8 bases and the J segment 3 bases; nucleotides outside the gene matches: 5. This CDR3 has 14 residues.